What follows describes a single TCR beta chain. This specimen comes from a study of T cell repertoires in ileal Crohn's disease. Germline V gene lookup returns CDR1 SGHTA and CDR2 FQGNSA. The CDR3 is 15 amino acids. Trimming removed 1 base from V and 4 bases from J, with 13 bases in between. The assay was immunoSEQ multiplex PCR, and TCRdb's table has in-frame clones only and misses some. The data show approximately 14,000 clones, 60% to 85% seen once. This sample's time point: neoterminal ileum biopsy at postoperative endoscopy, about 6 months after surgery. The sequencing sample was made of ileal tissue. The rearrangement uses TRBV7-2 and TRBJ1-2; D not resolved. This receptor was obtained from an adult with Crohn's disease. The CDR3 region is CASSLDGPTPYGYTF. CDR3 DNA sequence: TGTGCCAGCAGCTTAGACGGTCCAACCCCCTATGGCTACACCTTC.